This is a list of T cell receptor beta chains from one sample in a study of blood T cell repertoires in COVID-19. The assay was immunoSEQ multiplex PCR, and TCRdb's table has in-frame clones only and misses some. Of roughly 67,000 clones detected, 65% to 85% appear once; the ten largest clones hold 5.5% to 7%. The sequencing input was peripheral blood. The receptors were sampled from a woman aged 45 to 65 with active or convalescent COVID-19. CDR3s include the opening cysteine and the closing phenylalanine or tryptophan. D genes are given only for firm matches. Not all rows give a size; the values are once, few, many and, for expanded clones, a class.

V gene	clone size	J gene	D gene	CDR3 DNA	CDR3 protein
TRBV6-5	-	TRBJ1-4	TRBD1	TGTGCCAGTAGACAGGGGGCTATTGAAAAACTGTTTTTT	CASRQGAIEKLFF
TRBV19	-	TRBJ1-6	-	TGTGCCAGCCGAACGGGGATCGGTTCACCCCTCCACTTT	CASRTGIGSPLHF
TRBV19	-	TRBJ2-7	TRBD1	TGTGCCAGTAGTGACCCCGGACAGGGCAATCCCTACGAGCAGTACTTC	CASSDPGQGNPYEQYF
TRBV18	once	TRBJ2-7	TRBD1	TGTGCCAGCTCACTAGGGACAGGGGGGTCCTACGAGCAGTACTTC	CASSLGTGGSYEQYF
TRBV30	-	TRBJ1-5	-	TGTGCCTGGCAGGGATCAACTGAAAATCAGCCCCAGCATTTT	CAWQGSTENQPQHF
TRBV30	-	TRBJ1-3	-	TGTGCCTCATCGGGGGACGCGGGAAACACCATATATTTT	CASSGDAGNTIYF
TRBV28	many	TRBJ2-1	-	TGTGCCAGCAGACAACAGGGTCTCGATGAGCAGTTCTTC	CASRQQGLDEQFF
TRBV19	-	TRBJ1-3	-	TGTGCCAGCAGTTCGGGGAGGGCAGGAAACACCATATATTTT	CASSSGRAGNTIYF
TRBV5-4	-	TRBJ1-1	-	TGTGCCAGCAGCTTGGGAGCGGGCCCCAAAGGTGAAGCTTTCTTT	CASSLGAGPKGEAFF
TRBV5-4	-	TRBJ2-5	TRBD2	TGTGCCAGCAGCTTGTCGATTTCGGCGGCTAGCGGGAGAGGGATGGAGACCCAGTACTTC	CASSLSISAASGRGMETQYF
TRBV18	-	TRBJ1-1	-	TGTGCCAGCCGAAGGACAGCCGAGAACACTGAAGCTTTCTTT	CASRRTAENTEAFF
TRBV12-3/TRBV12-4	once	TRBJ1-2	-	TGTGCCAGCAGTTCTACGAACTATGGCTACACCTTC	CASSSTNYGYTF
TRBV30	few	TRBJ2-7	TRBD2	TGTGCCTGGAGTGTACCCCCGCTAGCGGGAAGCGAGCAGTACTTC	CAWSVPPLAGSEQYF
TRBV19	few	TRBJ1-3	-	TGTGCCAGTAGTATATCCTCGGTAACTGGAAACACCATATATTTT	CASSISSVTGNTIYF
TRBV7-2	-	TRBJ1-2	-	TGTGCCAGCAGCCCCGCGTTCGGGGTGAACTATGGCTACACCTTC	CASSPAFGVNYGYTF
TRBV30	-	TRBJ1-2	-	TGTGCCTGGAGTGTACGTGGTGGGGCACTTGGCTATGGCTACACCTTC	CAWSVRGGALGYGYTF
TRBV4-3	-	TRBJ1-1	TRBD1	TGCGCCAGCAGCCATAAACAGGGGGCGTTTGGCACTGAAGCTTTCTTT	CASSHKQGAFGTEAFF
TRBV12-1	-	TRBJ1-4	-	TGTGCCAGCAGCTCCCTAAGATCCCTTAATGAAAAACTGTTTTTT	CASSSLRSLNEKLFF
TRBV3-1/TRBV3-2	-	TRBJ1-2	-	TGTGCCAGCAGCCAAGGGGAGTATGGCTACACCTTC	CASSQGEYGYTF
TRBV9	-	TRBJ2-1	TRBD1	TGTGCCAGCAGCACTCAACAGGGGGCGGGCTACAATGAGCAGTTCTTC	CASSTQQGAGYNEQFF
TRBV19	-	TRBJ2-2	TRBD2	TGTGCCAGTGCCAGCGGGAGTGACACCGGGGAGCTGTTTTTT	CASASGSDTGELFF
TRBV30	-	TRBJ2-3	TRBD2	TGTGCCTGGAGTCGAAGACTAGCGGGGCTCACAGATACGCAGTATTTT	CAWSRRLAGLTDTQYF